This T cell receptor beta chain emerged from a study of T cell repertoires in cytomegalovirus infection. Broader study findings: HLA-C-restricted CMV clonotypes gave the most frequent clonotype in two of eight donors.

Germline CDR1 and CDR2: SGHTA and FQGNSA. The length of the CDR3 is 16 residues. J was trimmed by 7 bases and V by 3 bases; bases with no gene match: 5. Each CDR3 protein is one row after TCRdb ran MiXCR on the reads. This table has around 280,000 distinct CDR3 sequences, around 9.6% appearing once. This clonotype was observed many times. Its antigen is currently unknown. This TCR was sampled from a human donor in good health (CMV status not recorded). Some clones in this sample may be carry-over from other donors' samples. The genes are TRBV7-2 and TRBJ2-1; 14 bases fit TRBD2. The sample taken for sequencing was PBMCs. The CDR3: CASSFRLAGGQNEQFF. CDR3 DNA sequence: TGTGCCAGCAGCTTCCGACTAGCGGGGGGGCAGAATGAGCAGTTCTTC.